This T cell receptor beta chain comes out of a study of cytomegalovirus exposure and HLA in healthy donors. V lost 10 bases, J lost 4 bases, and 4 bases stayed unmatched. The CDR3 length is 11 residues. Germline V gene lookup returns CDR1 LNHDA and CDR2 SQIVND (reference sequence). It was with 60 Vbeta and 13 Jbeta primers that the PCR ran. Sequencing was performed with immunoSEQ multiplex PCR; in TCRdb, only in-frame clones are kept and a portion is missing. The profile shows roughly 200,000 clones, about 78% of them singletons. Source material: PBMCs. The chain employs TRBV19 and TRBJ2-7; 7 bases are shared with TRBD1. The receptor comes from a man aged 35 to 55 in good health and CMV-seronegative. The CDR3 DNA reads TGTGCCACCTCAGGGGGTTACGAGCAGTACTTC. Translating it yields CATSGGYEQYF. Based on the CDR3 plus reference TRBV19 and TRBJ2-7, the full variable domain is DGGITQSPKYLFRKEGQNVTLSCEQNLNHDAMYWYRQDPGQGLRLIYYSQIVNDFQKGDIAEGYSVSREKKESFPLTVTSAQKNPTAFYLCATSGGYEQYFGPGTRLTVT.